The 6 T cell receptor beta chains below were found in one sample sequenced in a study of shared clonotypes between healthy human individuals (dated by TCRdb to the early 2020s). For the CD8 naive samples, CD45RO-negative cells were positively selected for CCR7, yielding a CD45RA+CCR7+ population from which TemRA cells were excluded. Libraries were constructed by the immunoSEQ multiplex PCR assay. Sourced from immuneACCESS, this table was stored by TCRdb with only in-frame sequences that have V and J called. A share of the clones is absent; for the studies checked, an unresolved V gene accounts for under half, and the remainder has no known explanation. Counted in this sample were about 820,000 clones; almost 95% of them appeared once. Approximately 25% of the sample is taken by the ten largest. What was sequenced was naive CD8+ T cells sorted from blood. The cell subset or site label, read with the paper, signifies: CD45RA+CCR7+. Every receptor here comes from a man younger than 40 in good health.

The chain employs TRBV4-3 and TRBJ2-7; 7 bases line up with TRBD2. With V trimmed by 0 bases and J by 0 bases, 5 bases remained unmatched. This CDR3 region has 16 residues. The germline V gene has CDR1 LGHNA and CDR2 YSLEER. CDR3 sequence: CASSQEAGGSSYEQYF. The CDR3 nucleotides are TGCGCCAGCAGCCAAGAAGCGGGCGGGAGCTCCTACGAGCAGTACTTC.

The chain combines TRBV28 with TRBJ2-4; 9 bases line up with TRBD1. Germline CDR1 and CDR2: MDHEN and SYDVKM. This CDR3 has 16 residues. V lost 8 bases to trimming and J lost 1 base; unmatched junction nucleotides: 9. CDR3: CASSYRGPDAKNIQYF. The CDR3 DNA reads as TGTGCCAGCTCTTACAGGGGGCCCGACGCCAAAAACATTCAGTACTTC.

This clone was picked up one time. V gene TRBV7-9 combines with J gene TRBJ2-7; 7 nucleotides align to TRBD1. Germline values: CDR1 SEHNR, CDR2 FQNEAQ (reference sequence). After removal of 3 bases from V and 4 bases from J, the junction contained 6 bases not matched to a gene. The CDR3 has 14 amino acids. The CDR3 coding sequence is TGTGCCAGCAGCTTTCCCCAGGGGGAATACGAGCAGTACTTC. Its translation is CASSFPQGEYEQYF.

This chain uses TRBV4-1 with TRBJ2-3; 7 nucleotides line up with TRBD2. V dropped 3 bases and J dropped 10; count of bases not matched to a gene: 10. This CDR3 is built from 14 residues. Germline V gives CDR1 MGHRA, CDR2 YSYEKL. CDR3 sequence reads: CASSQGTIVGAQYF. CDR3 coding DNA: TGCGCCAGCAGCCAGGGGACTATCGTCGGTGCGCAGTATTTT.

The chain is built from TRBV2 and TRBJ2-1, with a weak D call TRBD2 (7 bases). The CDR3 runs 16 residues. V was trimmed by 7 bases and J by 1 base, leaving 17 bases between them. Germline CDR1 SNHLY, CDR2 FYNNEI. The CDR3: CASIFKGGSSYNEQFF. In nucleotides, the CDR3 is TGTGCCAGCATATTTAAGGGGGGGTCGTCCTACAATGAGCAGTTCTTC.

This clone was observed a single time. The genes are TRBV14 and TRBJ2-1; 10 nucleotides match TRBD1. The J segment lost 4 bases and the V segment lost 3 bases, leaving 6 bases of the junction unmatched. The CDR3 spans 16 residues. The germline CDR1 and CDR2 sequences are SGHDN and FVKESK. CDR3 bases: TGTGCCAGCAGCCACTATGACAGGGGGCTTTACAATGAGCAGTTCTTC. Protein: CASSHYDRGLYNEQFF.